The 30 T cell receptor beta chains listed next were all sequenced from one sample in a study of blood T cell repertoires in COVID-19. Sequencing used immunoSEQ multiplex PCR; TCRdb keeps in-frame clones, though not all of them. The table lists roughly 330,000 clones, around nine tenths of them singletons. The sample comprised PBMCs or T cells enriched from blood (not recorded which). Receptors were obtained from a man aged 25-45 years who had recovered from COVID-19.

This CDR3 reads CASSPGQGANQPQHF. The CDR3 bases are TGCGCCAGCAGCCCAGGACAGGGGGCCAATCAGCCCCAGCATTTT. The V and J genes are TRBV5-1 and TRBJ1-5; 11 nucleotides match TRBD1. Trimming at V came to 4 bases and at J to 3 bases, leaving 3 bases not matched to a gene. CDR1 is SGHRS and CDR2 is YFSETQ in the germline V gene. This CDR3 comprises 15 residues.

The chain recombines TRBV29-1 with TRBJ1-2, with 9 bases fitting TRBD1. The CDR3 loop spans 17 amino acids. Trimming removed 4 bases from V and 5 bases from J; junction bases left unmatched: 17. The germline V gene encodes CDR1 SQVTM and CDR2 ANQGSEA. This CDR3 is CSVVIWSGQGHGYGYTF. CDR3 sequence (DNA): TGCAGCGTTGTAATTTGGTCGGGACAGGGACATGGGTATGGCTACACCTTC.

The J gene is TRBJ1-2, the V gene TRBV5-1, with unresolved D. This CDR3 region has 16 residues. Trimming took 2 bases from V and 2 from J, leaving 16 bases between them. Per germline, CDR1 SGHRS and CDR2 YFSETQ. As DNA, the CDR3 is TGCGCCAGCAGCTTTGGGTACCTACCGGGAAACTATGGCTACACCTTC. It yields the protein CASSFGYLPGNYGYTF.

A few counts support this clone. V usage is TRBV9 and J usage is TRBJ1-2, with D possibly being TRBD1 (5 bases). Trimming stripped 3 bases from V and 1 base from J, with 10 bases between. This CDR3 contains 14 residues. In germline, CDR1 is SGDLS, CDR2 YYNGEE. Here the CDR3 DNA reads TGTGCCAGCAGCGCGGACACGATTAACTATGGCTACACCTTC. This translates into CASSADTINYGYTF.

This chain links TRBV9 with TRBJ2-2; TRBD2 is a possible D gene (5 bases). This CDR3 comprises 14 residues. Germline V CDR1 and CDR2: SGDLS, YYNGEE. V shed 4 bases and J shed 1 base, with 8 bases lying between them. The CDR3: CASSSRGNTGELFF. The CDR3 region has the DNA TGTGCCAGCAGCTCACGGGGGAACACCGGGGAGCTGTTTTTT.

The chain links TRBV7-2 to TRBJ1-1; tentatively, D is TRBD1 (5 bases). Germline loops: CDR1 SGHTA, CDR2 FQGNSA. This CDR3 contains 13 residues. V lost 3 bases and J 4 bases, leaving 9 bases between the germline ends. The CDR3 DNA sequence: TGTGCCAGCAGCTTTTCAGGGCCCACTGAAGCTTTCTTT. Its translation: CASSFSGPTEAFF.

V and J are TRBV29-1 and TRBJ2-5; 7 bases fit TRBD2. Per germline, CDR1 SQVTM and CDR2 ANQGSEA. The CDR3 is 14 amino acids. Trimming cost V 7 bases and J 7 bases; bases outside gene matches: 15. This CDR3 is CSGVEQRGSGTQYF. As DNA, the CDR3 is TGCAGCGGTGTGGAACAGCGGGGTAGCGGGACCCAGTACTTC.

The chain carries TRBV24-1 and TRBJ2-5; tentatively, D is TRBD2 (6 bases). The CDR3 covers 17 residues. Germline V lookup: CDR1 KGHDR, CDR2 SFDVKD. V lost 2 bases, J lost 4 bases, and 19 bases lay in between. CDR3 residues: CATSDSLTGDFGETQYF. The CDR3 nucleotides read TGTGCCACCAGTGATTCCCTGACGGGGGATTTCGGAGAGACCCAGTACTTC.

This clone was seen a few times. The J gene is TRBJ1-6, the V gene TRBV19; TRBD1 matches 8 bases. This CDR3 has 14 residues. The V gene end was trimmed by 6 bases and the J gene end by 5 bases; junction bases not matched to a gene: 3. CDR1 is LNHDA and CDR2 is SQIVND in the germline V gene (reference sequence). This CDR3 reads CASRPQGDNSPLHF. In DNA form, the CDR3 reads TGTGCCAGTAGACCACAGGGGGATAATTCACCCCTCCACTTT.

The chain combines TRBV19 with TRBJ2-7, with 10 bases lining up with TRBD2. V shed 5 bases, J shed 4 bases, and the junction held 8 bases outside the gene matches. This CDR3 comprises 15 residues. Germline CDR1 reads LNHDA; CDR2 reads SQIVND (reference sequence). This CDR3 reads CASSDQRGGVYEQYF. The CDR3 nucleotides read TGTGCCAGTAGTGACCAGCGGGGGGGCGTGTACGAGCAGTACTTC.

The chain recombines TRBV9 with TRBJ1-2; 8 positions agree with TRBD1. Losses at the gene ends were 3 bases for V and 4 bases for J; bases not matched to a gene: 5. Germline CDR1 SGDLS, CDR2 YYNGEE. CDR3 length: 14 residues. The CDR3 is CASSEDREGYGYTF. CDR3 bases: TGTGCCAGCAGCGAGGACAGGGAGGGCTATGGCTACACCTTC. Combining the CDR3 with reference TRBV9 and TRBJ1-2 gives the whole variable domain DSGVTQTPKHLITATGQRVTLRCSPRSGDLSVYWYQQSLDQGLQFLIQYYNGEERAKGNILERFSAQQFPDLHSELNLSSLELGDSALYFCASSEDREGYGYTFGSGTRLTVV.

The gene calls are TRBV14 and TRBJ2-7; unclear D gene. CDR1 and CDR2 (germline): SGHDN, FVKESK. Trimming cost V 7 bases and J 0 bases, with 19 bases left between them. The CDR3 runs to 16 residues. The CDR3, as DNA: TGTGCCAGCACCCCAAACAGATTAAAGCCCTCCTACGAGCAGTACTTC. Protein sequence: CASTPNRLKPSYEQYF.

The gene calls are TRBV10-1 and TRBJ2-3; tentatively, D is TRBD2 (5 bases). CDR1 and CDR2 (germline): WNHNN, SYGVQD (reference sequence). The CDR3 spans 14 residues. V gave up 10 bases and J gave up 8 bases, with 22 bases separating them. The CDR3 DNA reads as TGCGCCACCGCGGGCGACCCCGCCTCCGGTACGCAGTATTTT. Its protein is CATAGDPASGTQYF.

The rearrangement links TRBV2 to TRBJ2-1, with 10 bases that match TRBD2. CDR1 is SNHLY and CDR2 is FYNNEI in the germline V gene. The CDR3 totals 13 residues. V lost 7 bases and J lost 5; bases outside the gene matches: 2. The DNA of the CDR3 is TGTGCCAGCATAGCGGGGGGCAACAATGAGCAGTTCTTC. Translation: CASIAGGNNEQFF.

V gene TRBV2 combines with J gene TRBJ2-2; possible D gene TRBD2, 5 bases. Per the germline V gene, CDR1 is SNHLY and CDR2 is FYNNEI. This CDR3 has 15 residues. V dropped 3 bases and J dropped 1 base, with 9 bases sitting between them. CDR3: CASSERAGNTGELFF. In DNA form, the CDR3 reads TGTGCCAGCAGTGAGAGGGCAGGGAACACCGGGGAGCTGTTTTTT.

The chain employs TRBV28 and TRBJ2-5, with 9 nucleotides matching TRBD1. The length of the CDR3 is 17 residues. Germline V CDR1 and CDR2: MDHEN, SYDVKM. Germline trimming cut 3 bases from V and 3 bases from J; bases unmatched to any gene: 11. DNA of the CDR3: TGTGCCAGCAGTTTGCTGAGGGGACAGGGAGAGAAAGAGACCCAGTACTTC. This encodes CASSLLRGQGEKETQYF.

V usage is TRBV5-5 and J usage is TRBJ2-7, with 7 bases lining up with TRBD1. The CDR3 has 15 amino acids. In germline, CDR1 is SGHKS, CDR2 YYEKEE (reference sequence). The V segment lost 0 bases and the J segment 7 bases; nucleotides outside the gene matches: 10. The CDR3 is CASSLAGTALREQYF. CDR3 sequence (DNA): TGTGCCAGCAGCTTGGCTGGGACAGCCCTCCGGGAGCAGTACTTC.

The chain couples TRBV13 to TRBJ2-7; D remains ambiguous. The CDR3 is 12 amino acids. CDR1 PRHDT and CDR2 FYEKMQ come from the germline V gene (reference sequence). The germline V and J ends were trimmed by 3 bases and 4 bases, with 7 bases remaining between them. CDR3 sequence (DNA): TGTGCCAGCAGCTTGACTGCTTACGAGCAGTACTTC. Translation gives CASSLTAYEQYF.

The J gene is TRBJ2-7, the V gene TRBV6-5, with TRBD1 as a possible D gene (5 bases). Germline values: CDR1 MNHEY, CDR2 SVGAGI. V gave up 2 bases and J gave up 6 bases, with 14 bases separating them. The CDR3 length is 14 residues. For the CDR3, the DNA is TGTGCCAGCAGTTACAAGACAGTCGCGGTCGAGCAGTACTTC. Amino acid sequence: CASSYKTVAVEQYF.

The J gene is TRBJ1-1, the V gene TRBV5-4, with D possibly TRBD1 on 5 matching bases. This CDR3 has 13 residues. The V gene lost 0 bases and the J gene lost 11 bases, with 14 bases spanning the gap. Germline V gives CDR1 SGHNT, CDR2 YYREEE (reference sequence). The CDR3 protein is CASSLGTTAQAFF. The CDR3 bases are TGTGCCAGCAGCTTGGGGACGACAGCCCAGGCTTTCTTT. The full variable domain, completed using reference TRBV5-4 and TRBJ1-1, is ETGVTQSPTHLIKTRGQQVTLRCSSQSGHNTVSWYQQALGQGPQFIFQYYREEENGRGNFPPRFSGLQFPNYSSELNVNALELDDSALYLCASSLGTTAQAFFGQGTRLTVV.

The chain couples TRBV2 to TRBJ1-5; tentative D call: TRBD1 (5 bases). The V end lost 4 bases, the J end lost 4 bases, and 5 bases lay between the germline ends. The CDR3 runs 12 residues. Germline V gene lookup returns CDR1 SNHLY and CDR2 FYNNEI. CDR3 region: CASSGQNQPQHF. The CDR3 DNA sequence: TGTGCCAGCAGTGGACAGAATCAGCCCCAGCATTTT.

The chain employs TRBV2 and TRBJ1-2, with D uncertain. The CDR3 loop spans 18 amino acids. In germline, CDR1 is SNHLY, CDR2 FYNNEI. Trimming took off 4 bases at V and 0 bases at J, with 21 bases between the two ends. CDR3 region: CASSGLGLITSANYGYTF. CDR3 sequence (DNA): TGTGCCAGCAGTGGTCTAGGCCTAATAACCTCTGCTAACTATGGCTACACCTTC.

The chain has TRBV5-6 and TRBJ2-3; D call uncertain. Trimming removed 0 bases from V and 1 base from J, with 9 bases in between. This CDR3 contains 15 residues. The germline CDR1 and CDR2 sequences are SGHDT and YYEEEE. CDR3 region: CASSLDYLRTDTQYF. The CDR3 region has the DNA TGTGCCAGCAGCTTGGACTACCTTCGCACAGATACGCAGTATTTT.

The chain links TRBV30 to TRBJ2-3, with TRBD2 matching 15 bases. V lost 2 bases and J lost 2; bases outside the gene matches: 5. From germline, CDR1 is GTSNPN and CDR2 SVGIG (reference sequence). The CDR3 is 17 amino acids. As DNA, the CDR3 is TGTGCCTGGAGTTCCGGGACTAGCGGGGGGTTCACAGATACGCAGTATTTT. Translated, it gives CAWSSGTSGGFTDTQYF.

V is TRBV20-1 and J is TRBJ1-2; possible D gene TRBD1, 6 bases. Germline V gene sequence: CDR1 DFQATT, CDR2 SNEGSKA (reference sequence). The CDR3 extends over 13 amino acids. V was clipped by 3 bases and J by 4 bases, with 12 bases between them. As DNA, the CDR3 is TGCAGTGCTAGTGAAGCGGGGGCCTATGGCTACACCTTC. Translated, it gives CSASEAGAYGYTF.

V is TRBV7-9 and J is TRBJ2-6, with D unresolved. There are 18 residues in the CDR3. CDR1 is SEHNR and CDR2 is FQNEAQ in the germline V gene (reference sequence). V was clipped by 5 bases and J by 0 bases, with 17 bases between them. This chain's CDR3 is CASSEVALQYSGANVLTF. Written as DNA, the CDR3 is TGTGCCAGCAGCGAAGTAGCCTTACAATACTCTGGGGCCAACGTCCTGACTTTC.

This clone was counted a single time. The rearrangement joins TRBV2 to TRBJ2-7, with 7 bases lining up with TRBD1. The CDR3 covers 14 residues. V lost 2 bases and J lost 3; bases outside the gene matches: 4. Germline V gene lookup returns CDR1 SNHLY and CDR2 FYNNEI. CDR3: CASSERQGFYEQYF. The CDR3 DNA is TGTGCCAGCAGTGAAAGACAGGGCTTCTACGAGCAGTACTTC. The full variable domain, in which reference TRBV2 and TRBJ2-7 provide the parts outside the CDR3, is EPEVTQTPSHQVTQMGQEVILRCVPISNHLYFYWYRQILGQKVEFLVSFYNNEISEKSEIFDDQFSVERPDGSNFTLKIRSTKLEDSAMYFCASSERQGFYEQYFGPGTRLTVT.

The chain joins TRBV25-1 to TRBJ1-2, with 9 bases aligning to TRBD1. With V trimmed by 4 bases and J by 8 bases, 11 bases remained unmatched. CDR1 is MGHDK, CDR2 SYGVNS, per germline. The CDR3 length is 15 residues. The CDR3 is CASSVRDRVVGGYTF. The CDR3 DNA reads TGTGCCAGCAGTGTCCGGGACAGGGTTGTGGGCGGCTACACCTTC.

This clone has just one count. The chain recombines TRBV4-1 with TRBJ2-6; the D gene is possibly TRBD2 (5 bases). The CDR3 has 16 residues. Per germline, CDR1 MGHRA and CDR2 YSYEKL. Trimming took off 3 bases at V and 2 bases at J, with 11 bases between the two ends. The DNA of the CDR3 is TGCGCCAGCAGCCAGGATCAGAGGGCTGGGGCCAACGTCCTGACTTTC. It specifies CASSQDQRAGANVLTF.

The chain combines TRBV7-9 with TRBJ2-2, with a tentative D call TRBD1 (6 bases). This CDR3 comprises 13 residues. The germline V gene encodes CDR1 SEHNR and CDR2 FQNEAQ (reference sequence). V lost 5 bases to trimming and J lost 6 bases, with 10 bases between them. CDR3 in DNA: TGTGCCAGCAGCCCTCAGGGGCCCGGGGAGCTGTTTTTT. It yields the protein CASSPQGPGELFF.